This is a list of T cell receptor beta chains from one sample in a study of CD8+ T cells in alopecia areata. Only in-frame clones appear in the TCRdb table, and some are missing; sequencing was by immunoSEQ multiplex PCR. The data show about 210,000 clones, with approximately 47% seen just once and about 2.4% held by the top ten. Sample: CD4+ T cells sorted from blood, taken at approximately week 36, from a patient treated with tofacitinib. Receptors originate from a human donor with alopecia areata. Both conserved end residues are part of each CDR3. The D gene is left open where the match is weak. Where a row states a size, it is once, few, many or the class of an expanded clone; other rows omit it.

D gene: NA
V gene: TRBV7-2
clone size: NA
J gene: TRBJ1-1
CDR3 DNA: TGTGCCAGCAGCCTTACGACGGACACTGAAGCTTTCTTT
CDR3 protein: CASSLTTDTEAFF

D gene: NA
V gene: TRBV27
clone size: NA
J gene: TRBJ1-2
CDR3 DNA: TGTGCCAGCTCCCCCGGGGGGCGAGGCTACACCTTC
CDR3 protein: CASSPGGRGYTF

D gene: NA
V gene: TRBV7-3
clone size: once
J gene: TRBJ2-3
CDR3 DNA: TGTGCCAGCAGCTTATTTCCTGAAACCCCAGATACGCAGTATTTT
CDR3 protein: CASSLFPETPDTQYF

D gene: TRBD1
V gene: TRBV6-6
clone size: NA
J gene: TRBJ2-2
CDR3 DNA: TGTGCCAGCACAGGTGGGACAGCGAACACCGGGGAGCTGTTTTTT
CDR3 protein: CASTGGTANTGELFF

D gene: NA
V gene: TRBV5-1
clone size: NA
J gene: TRBJ2-3
CDR3 DNA: TGCGCCAGCAGCCCTACTGTGGAATACCGCACAGATACGCAGTATTTT
CDR3 protein: CASSPTVEYRTDTQYF

D gene: NA
V gene: TRBV7-9
clone size: NA
J gene: TRBJ2-7
CDR3 DNA: TGTGCCAGCAGCTTGGCGGGTACCTCCTACGAGCAGTACTTC
CDR3 protein: CASSLAGTSYEQYF

D gene: NA
V gene: TRBV18
clone size: once
J gene: TRBJ1-1
CDR3 DNA: TGTGCCAGCTCACCATACAAAGTGGGGAACACTGAAGCTTTCTTT
CDR3 protein: CASSPYKVGNTEAFF

D gene: TRBD2
V gene: TRBV4-3
clone size: few
J gene: TRBJ2-2
CDR3 DNA: TGCGCCAGCAGCCGAGGATCGGGGAGCGGGGACGCGGCGGAGCTGTTTTTT
CDR3 protein: CASSRGSGSGDAAELFF

D gene: TRBD2
V gene: TRBV7-3
clone size: few
J gene: TRBJ2-2
CDR3 DNA: TGTGCCAGCAGCTTAAATGTAGCGGGAGCGACCGGGGAGCTGTTTTTT
CDR3 protein: CASSLNVAGATGELFF

D gene: TRBD1
V gene: TRBV30
clone size: few
J gene: TRBJ2-5
CDR3 DNA: TGTGCCTGGAAGGCGGGACAGGCGGATGGAGAGACCCAGTACTTC
CDR3 protein: CAWKAGQADGETQYF

D gene: NA
V gene: TRBV28
clone size: NA
J gene: TRBJ2-6
CDR3 DNA: TGTGCCAGCAGTTTATCACCACCTGGGGCCAACGTCCTGACTTTC
CDR3 protein: CASSLSPPGANVLTF

D gene: NA
V gene: TRBV9
clone size: NA
J gene: TRBJ2-5
CDR3 DNA: TGTGCCAGCAGCGTAGAAGCGCAAGAGACCCAGTACTTC
CDR3 protein: CASSVEAQETQYF

D gene: NA
V gene: TRBV27
clone size: few
J gene: TRBJ1-2
CDR3 DNA: TGTGCCAGCAGTTTATCACCGCGACTGAACTATGGCTACACCTTC
CDR3 protein: CASSLSPRLNYGYTF

D gene: TRBD2
V gene: TRBV2
clone size: NA
J gene: TRBJ2-7
CDR3 DNA: TGTGCCAGCTCGGGAGGTCCCTACGAGCAGTACTTC
CDR3 protein: CASSGGPYEQYF

D gene: TRBD1
V gene: TRBV4-1
clone size: NA
J gene: TRBJ1-1
CDR3 DNA: TGCGCCAGCAGCCGGAGACAGGGGGAGGGCACTGAAGCTTTCTTT
CDR3 protein: CASSRRQGEGTEAFF

D gene: TRBD1
V gene: TRBV5-4
clone size: few
J gene: TRBJ2-7
CDR3 DNA: TGTGCCAGCAGCGAGCCGACAGGGTCGGATCCGGAGCAGTACTTC
CDR3 protein: CASSEPTGSDPEQYF

D gene: TRBD1
V gene: TRBV7-9
clone size: NA
J gene: TRBJ2-1
CDR3 DNA: TGTGCCAGCAGCTTAGTTGCCGGGACAGGGGACAATGAGCAGTTCTTC
CDR3 protein: CASSLVAGTGDNEQFF

D gene: NA
V gene: TRBV19
clone size: once
J gene: TRBJ1-5
CDR3 DNA: TGTGCCAGTAGTATAGTTGGTGGGAACAATCAGCCCCAGCATTTT
CDR3 protein: CASSIVGGNNQPQHF

D gene: NA
V gene: TRBV6-5
clone size: NA
J gene: TRBJ1-5
CDR3 DNA: TGTGCCAGCAGTTACAGGGGGGCAAATCAGCCCCAGCATTTT
CDR3 protein: CASSYRGANQPQHF

D gene: TRBD2
V gene: TRBV14
clone size: NA
J gene: TRBJ2-3
CDR3 DNA: TGTGCCAGCAGCCCAGCGGCGGGAGGGCCGGATACGCAGTATTTT
CDR3 protein: CASSPAAGGPDTQYF

D gene: TRBD2
V gene: TRBV18
clone size: NA
J gene: TRBJ2-7
CDR3 DNA: TGTGCCAGCTCACCACCGGGGACTAGCGGCGAGCAGTACTTC
CDR3 protein: CASSPPGTSGEQYF

D gene: NA
V gene: TRBV5-1
clone size: few
J gene: TRBJ1-1
CDR3 DNA: TGCGCCAGCAGCTTGGTGTCAAGGACTGAAGCTTTCTTT
CDR3 protein: CASSLVSRTEAFF

D gene: TRBD1
V gene: TRBV4-1
clone size: few
J gene: TRBJ1-2
CDR3 DNA: TGCGCCAGCAGCCAAGGTCGGGACAGACCTAACTATGGCTACACCTTC
CDR3 protein: CASSQGRDRPNYGYTF

D gene: NA
V gene: TRBV18
clone size: NA
J gene: TRBJ2-3
CDR3 DNA: TGTGCCAGCTCCGCCACAGATACGCAGTATTTT
CDR3 protein: CASSATDTQYF

D gene: TRBD1
V gene: TRBV10-3
clone size: NA
J gene: TRBJ1-5
CDR3 DNA: TGTGCCACCCACCGGGACAGGGGCAATCAGCCCCAGCATTTT
CDR3 protein: CATHRDRGNQPQHF

D gene: TRBD1
V gene: TRBV28
clone size: NA
J gene: TRBJ2-1
CDR3 DNA: TGTGCCAGCAGTTTCGTCCGGACAGGGTACAATGAGCAGTTCTTC
CDR3 protein: CASSFVRTGYNEQFF

D gene: NA
V gene: TRBV5-4
clone size: NA
J gene: TRBJ1-5
CDR3 DNA: TGTGCCAGCAGCTTGGGGACGGATAGCAATCAGCCCCAGCATTTT
CDR3 protein: CASSLGTDSNQPQHF

D gene: NA
V gene: TRBV9
clone size: many
J gene: TRBJ2-2
CDR3 DNA: TGTGCCAGCAGCGCTGCCGATTACGGGGAGCTGTTTTTT
CDR3 protein: CASSAADYGELFF

D gene: NA
V gene: TRBV18
clone size: many
J gene: TRBJ1-2
CDR3 DNA: TGTGCCAGCTCACCAGGGTCGGAAGGCTACACCTTC
CDR3 protein: CASSPGSEGYTF

D gene: NA
V gene: TRBV2
clone size: few
J gene: TRBJ2-5
CDR3 DNA: TGTGCCAGCAGTGAGTTGGCCGGGGTGACCCAGTACTTC
CDR3 protein: CASSELAGVTQYF

D gene: TRBD2
V gene: TRBV2
clone size: NA
J gene: TRBJ2-7
CDR3 DNA: TGTGCCAGCAGTGAAGCGGGAGGGATAGGCGAGCAGTACTTC
CDR3 protein: CASSEAGGIGEQYF

D gene: NA
V gene: TRBV30
clone size: NA
J gene: TRBJ1-4
CDR3 DNA: TGTGCCTGGAGGTGGGGGGCTACTAATGAAAAACTGTTTTTT
CDR3 protein: CAWRWGATNEKLFF

D gene: TRBD1
V gene: TRBV29-1
clone size: NA
J gene: TRBJ2-7
CDR3 DNA: TGCAGCGTAGCCCCAGGACAGGCCGGTCTGGAGCAGTACTTC
CDR3 protein: CSVAPGQAGLEQYF

D gene: NA
V gene: TRBV6-6
clone size: NA
J gene: TRBJ1-3
CDR3 DNA: TGTGCCAGCAGTTGGGAAACCTGGGGATCTGGAAACACCATATATTTT
CDR3 protein: CASSWETWGSGNTIYF

D gene: TRBD2
V gene: TRBV5-1
clone size: few
J gene: TRBJ2-7
CDR3 DNA: TGCGCCAGCAGCGCTAGCGGCTACGAGCAGTACTTC
CDR3 protein: CASSASGYEQYF

D gene: NA
V gene: TRBV27
clone size: NA
J gene: TRBJ1-2
CDR3 DNA: TGTGCCAGCACCCAATCCCCCCGGGGGTCTTATGGCTACACCTTC
CDR3 protein: CASTQSPRGSYGYTF

D gene: NA
V gene: TRBV7-3
clone size: few
J gene: TRBJ2-3
CDR3 DNA: TGTGCCAGCAGCTCTGTGGCGGGAGATACGCAGTATTTT
CDR3 protein: CASSSVAGDTQYF

D gene: NA
V gene: TRBV9
clone size: NA
J gene: TRBJ1-1
CDR3 DNA: TGTGCCAGCAGCGTAGGTCCACGGGGGAACACTGAAGCTTTCTTT
CDR3 protein: CASSVGPRGNTEAFF

D gene: NA
V gene: TRBV5-6
clone size: many
J gene: TRBJ2-4
CDR3 DNA: TGTGCCAGCAGGGACCGGGACAAGACCAAAAACATTCAGTACTTC
CDR3 protein: CASRDRDKTKNIQYF

D gene: NA
V gene: TRBV29-1
clone size: few
J gene: TRBJ2-1
CDR3 DNA: TGCAGCGTTGAAGATAGGAGAGCCCAGGGGTACAATGAGCAGTTCTTC
CDR3 protein: CSVEDRRAQGYNEQFF

D gene: NA
V gene: TRBV6-5
clone size: NA
J gene: TRBJ1-5
CDR3 DNA: TGTGCCAGCAGTTACTCAAGGGGCCCAATAGAACAGCCCCAGCATTTT
CDR3 protein: CASSYSRGPIEQPQHF

D gene: NA
V gene: TRBV2
clone size: NA
J gene: TRBJ1-5
CDR3 DNA: TGTGCCAGCAGTGGGGGGGCTGGTCAGCCCCAGCATTTT
CDR3 protein: CASSGGAGQPQHF

D gene: TRBD2
V gene: TRBV29-1
clone size: once
J gene: TRBJ2-7
CDR3 DNA: TGCAGCGTTATGACTAGCGGGAGCCACGAGCAGTACTTC
CDR3 protein: CSVMTSGSHEQYF

D gene: NA
V gene: TRBV6-6
clone size: NA
J gene: TRBJ2-1
CDR3 DNA: TGTGCCAGCAGTTACGTGGGAGGAGGATACAATGAGCAGTTCTTC
CDR3 protein: CASSYVGGGYNEQFF

D gene: NA
V gene: TRBV20-1
clone size: once
J gene: TRBJ2-1
CDR3 DNA: TGCAGTGCTAGGGGAGACAATGAGCAGTTCTTC
CDR3 protein: CSARGDNEQFF

D gene: TRBD1
V gene: TRBV2
clone size: NA
J gene: TRBJ2-7
CDR3 DNA: TGTGCCAGCAGTGAAGCGGGACAGGGGGCTTCTAAGTACTTC
CDR3 protein: CASSEAGQGASKYF

D gene: NA
V gene: TRBV29-1
clone size: NA
J gene: TRBJ1-2
CDR3 DNA: TGCAGCGTTATGACACCCAGGAATAACTATGGCTACACCTTC
CDR3 protein: CSVMTPRNNYGYTF

D gene: NA
V gene: TRBV7-9
clone size: NA
J gene: TRBJ2-1
CDR3 DNA: TGTGCCAGCAGCTCCTTTGATGAGCAGTTCTTC
CDR3 protein: CASSSFDEQFF

D gene: TRBD2
V gene: TRBV6-4
clone size: NA
J gene: TRBJ2-1
CDR3 DNA: TGTGCCAGCAGTGAGATGGGGACTAGCTCACATGAGCAGTTCTTC
CDR3 protein: CASSEMGTSSHEQFF

D gene: NA
V gene: TRBV4-1
clone size: NA
J gene: TRBJ2-2
CDR3 DNA: TGCGCCAGCAGCCAAGAACGGACTGCGGGGACCGGGGAGCTGTTTTTT
CDR3 protein: CASSQERTAGTGELFF

D gene: TRBD1
V gene: TRBV30
clone size: NA
J gene: TRBJ1-4
CDR3 DNA: TGTGCCTGCACAGGGGACGGCGAAAAACTGTTTTTT
CDR3 protein: CACTGDGEKLFF

D gene: NA
V gene: TRBV7-2
clone size: NA
J gene: TRBJ2-2
CDR3 DNA: TGTGCCAGCAGCTTGAATGCGAACACCGGGGAGCTGTTTTTT
CDR3 protein: CASSLNANTGELFF

D gene: NA
V gene: TRBV29-1
clone size: NA
J gene: TRBJ1-1
CDR3 DNA: TGCAGCGTTGTAGACGAGAACACTGAAGCTTTCTTT
CDR3 protein: CSVVDENTEAFF

D gene: NA
V gene: TRBV9
clone size: NA
J gene: TRBJ2-7
CDR3 DNA: TGTGCCAGCAGCCGCTCCGGAGGGTGGAACGAGCAGTACTTC
CDR3 protein: CASSRSGGWNEQYF

D gene: NA
V gene: TRBV19
clone size: NA
J gene: TRBJ2-5
CDR3 DNA: TGTGCCAGTAGTATTTCCGAGACCCAGTACTTC
CDR3 protein: CASSISETQYF

D gene: TRBD1
V gene: TRBV11-2
clone size: NA
J gene: TRBJ2-3
CDR3 DNA: TGTGCCAGCAGCTTAGCTTGGGACAGCTTCACAGATACGCAGTATTTT
CDR3 protein: CASSLAWDSFTDTQYF

D gene: NA
V gene: TRBV7-2
clone size: NA
J gene: TRBJ2-7
CDR3 DNA: TGTGCCAGCAGCTTAGAGAGAGGCGAGCAGTACTTC
CDR3 protein: CASSLERGEQYF

D gene: TRBD1
V gene: TRBV4-1
clone size: few
J gene: TRBJ1-4
CDR3 DNA: TGCGCCAGCAGCTGGGACAGCCTTAATGAAAAACTGTTTTTT
CDR3 protein: CASSWDSLNEKLFF

D gene: TRBD2
V gene: TRBV7-3
clone size: NA
J gene: TRBJ2-3
CDR3 DNA: TGTGCCAGCAGCTCAGCGGGACTCACGGATACGCAGTATTTT
CDR3 protein: CASSSAGLTDTQYF